This TCR beta chain emerged from a study of cytomegalovirus exposure and HLA in healthy donors. Per germline, CDR1 SGHNT and CDR2 YYREEE (reference sequence). The CDR3 contains 14 residues. V lost 0 bases and J lost 2, with 9 bases in between. TCRdb's copy holds only in-frame clones and misses some; the assay was immunoSEQ multiplex PCR. The sample lists about 60,000 clones, 85% to 95% occurring once. This sequence originates from a woman between 18 and 29 years old in good health and CMV-seropositive. V usage is TRBV5-4 and J usage is TRBJ2-7; D perhaps matches TRBD2 (6 bases). Sequencing input: PBMCs. CDR3 nucleotides: TGTGCCAGCAGCTTGGTCGGGAGCACCTACGAGCAGTACTTC. This encodes CASSLVGSTYEQYF.